Sequencing of this TCR beta chain was carried out in a study of T-cell memory formation after mild COVID-19. TCRdb called the 5' RACE reads again in MiXCR, with one record for every CDR3 protein. This sample has a few hundred thousand distinct CDR3 sequences; around 16% occur once, and the top ten carry 22%. This clonotype was sampled from a man between 18 and 35 years old who had mild COVID-19 (a few samples of this study predate the infection). Cell type and time point are not known. The sample comprised PBMCs or a T cell subset sorted from them (not recorded which).

DNA of the CDR3: TGTGCCAGCAGCGTAGAAGGACAGGCGACACCCCTCCACTTT. Encoded protein: CASSVEGQATPLHF. The rearrangement uses TRBV9 and TRBJ1-6, with TRBD1 identical over 7 bases. CDR1 is SGDLS, CDR2 YYNGEE, per germline. CDR3 length: 14 residues. Trimming cost V 0 bases and J 11 bases; bases outside gene matches: 5. Full variable domain (rest looked up from reference TRBV9 and TRBJ1-6): DSGVTQTPKHLITATGQRVTLRCSPRSGDLSVYWYQQSLDQGLQFLIQYYNGEERAKGNILERFSAQQFPDLHSELNLSSLELGDSALYFCASSVEGQATPLHFGNGTRLTVT.